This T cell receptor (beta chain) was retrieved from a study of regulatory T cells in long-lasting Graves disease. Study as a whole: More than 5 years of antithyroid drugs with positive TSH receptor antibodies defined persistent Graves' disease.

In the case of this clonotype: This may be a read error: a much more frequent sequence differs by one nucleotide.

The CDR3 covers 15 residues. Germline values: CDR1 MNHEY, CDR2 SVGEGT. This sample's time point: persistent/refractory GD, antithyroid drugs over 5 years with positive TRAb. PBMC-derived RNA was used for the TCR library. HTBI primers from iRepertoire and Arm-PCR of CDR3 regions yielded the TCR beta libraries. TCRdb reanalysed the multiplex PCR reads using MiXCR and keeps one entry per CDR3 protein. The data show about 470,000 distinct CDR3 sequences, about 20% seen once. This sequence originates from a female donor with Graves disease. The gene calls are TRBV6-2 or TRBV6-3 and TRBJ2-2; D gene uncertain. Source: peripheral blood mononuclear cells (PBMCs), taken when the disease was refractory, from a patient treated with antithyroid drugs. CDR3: CAGSYEIANTGELFF. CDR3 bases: TGTGCCGGCAGTTACGAGATCGCGAACACCGGGGAGCTGTTTTTT.